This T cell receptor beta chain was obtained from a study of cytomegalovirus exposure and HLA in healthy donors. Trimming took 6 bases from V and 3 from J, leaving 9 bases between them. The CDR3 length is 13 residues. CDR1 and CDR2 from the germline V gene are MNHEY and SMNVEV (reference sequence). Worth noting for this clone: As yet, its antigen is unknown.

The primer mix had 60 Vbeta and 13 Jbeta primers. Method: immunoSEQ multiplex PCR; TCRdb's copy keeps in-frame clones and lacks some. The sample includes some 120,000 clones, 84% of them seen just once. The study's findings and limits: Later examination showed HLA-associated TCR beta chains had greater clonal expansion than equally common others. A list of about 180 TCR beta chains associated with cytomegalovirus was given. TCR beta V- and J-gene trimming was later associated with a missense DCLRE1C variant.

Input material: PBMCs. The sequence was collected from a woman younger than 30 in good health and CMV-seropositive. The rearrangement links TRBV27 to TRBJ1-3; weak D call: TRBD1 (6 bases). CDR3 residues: CASRETGGNTIYF. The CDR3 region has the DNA TGTGCCAGCAGGGAGACAGGTGGAAACACCATATATTTT.